The clone carrying this T cell receptor (beta chain) was picked up many times. Its matching antigen is unknown. Investigators profiled TCR beta VDJ and CDR3 from genomic DNA template. TCRdb re-analysed the reads in MiXCR, keeping a single row per CDR3 protein. This sample yields about 200,000 distinct CDR3 sequences, of which roughly 35% are seen a single time; 0.95% to 1.2% belongs to the top ten. The germline CDR1 and CDR2 sequences are SQVTM and ANQGSEA. The CDR3 runs 14 residues. The J segment lost 5 bases and the V segment lost 4 bases, leaving 6 bases of the junction unmatched. This entry is derived from a study of CD8+CD57+ T cells in acquired aplastic anemia. Study background: Yields of DNA that came from sorted CD4+ and CD8+ cells averaged roughly 3.2 ug. In CD4+ cells, healthy donors produced an average of approximately 11 million reads. Regarding the study as a whole: About 28 sequences, all CD8+ CDR3, were shared between patients and controls.

This TCR derives from a human donor in good health, serving as a control. The V gene is TRBV29-1, the J gene TRBJ2-7; 12 nucleotides agree with TRBD2. Specimen: sorted CD4+, CD8+, or CD8+CD57+ T cells (not recorded which) from PBMCs. The CDR3 nucleotides read TGCAGCGTTGTAGTTCGACTAGCGGGAGACGAGCAGTACTTC. Protein sequence: CSVVVRLAGDEQYF.